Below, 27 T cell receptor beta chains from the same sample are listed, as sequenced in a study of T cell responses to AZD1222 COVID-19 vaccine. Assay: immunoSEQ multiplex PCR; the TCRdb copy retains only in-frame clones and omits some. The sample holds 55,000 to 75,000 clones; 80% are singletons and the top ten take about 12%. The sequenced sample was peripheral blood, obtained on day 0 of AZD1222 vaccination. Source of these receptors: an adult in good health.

CDR3 loop: CASSTLLGGSGNTIYF. In DNA form, the CDR3 reads TGTGCCAGTAGTACCCTTTTGGGGGGCTCTGGAAACACCATATATTTT. This sequence joins TRBV19 and TRBJ1-3; the D gene is possibly TRBD1 (5 bases). The CDR3 sequence is 16 residues long. The V gene lost 4 bases and the J gene lost 0 bases, with 13 bases spanning the gap. CDR1 LNHDA and CDR2 SQIVND come from the germline V gene (reference sequence).

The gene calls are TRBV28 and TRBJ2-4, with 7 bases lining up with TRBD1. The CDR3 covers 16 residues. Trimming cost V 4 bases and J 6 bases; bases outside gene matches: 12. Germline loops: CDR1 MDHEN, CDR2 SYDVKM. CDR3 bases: TGTGCCAGCAGTTCCTCGACAGGGCGAGGTGGAAACATTCAGTACTTC. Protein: CASSSSTGRGGNIQYF.

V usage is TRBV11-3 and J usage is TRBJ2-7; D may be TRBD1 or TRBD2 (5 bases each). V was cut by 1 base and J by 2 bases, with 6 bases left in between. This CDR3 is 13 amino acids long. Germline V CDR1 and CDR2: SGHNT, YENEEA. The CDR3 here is CASSLGGPYEQYF. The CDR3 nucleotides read TGTGCCAGCAGCTTAGGGGGACCCTACGAGCAGTACTTC.

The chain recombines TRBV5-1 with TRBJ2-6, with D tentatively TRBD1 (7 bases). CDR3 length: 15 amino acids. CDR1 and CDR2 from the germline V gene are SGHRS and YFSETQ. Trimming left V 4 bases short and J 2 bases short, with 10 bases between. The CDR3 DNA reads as TGCGCCAGCAGCGCGGGACAGCCTGGGGCCAACGTCCTGACTTTC. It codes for CASSAGQPGANVLTF.

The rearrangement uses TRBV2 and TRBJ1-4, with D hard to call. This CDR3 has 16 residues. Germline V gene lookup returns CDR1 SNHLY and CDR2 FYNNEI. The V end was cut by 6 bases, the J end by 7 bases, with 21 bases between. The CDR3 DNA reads TGTGCCAGCAGGAGCCCTCGACCAAACGAGATTGAAAAACTGTTTTTT. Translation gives CASRSPRPNEIEKLFF.

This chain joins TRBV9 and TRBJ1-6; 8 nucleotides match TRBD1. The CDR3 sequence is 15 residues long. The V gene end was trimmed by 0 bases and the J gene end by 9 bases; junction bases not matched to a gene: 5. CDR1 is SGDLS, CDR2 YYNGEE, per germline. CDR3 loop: CASSVDQGARSPLHF. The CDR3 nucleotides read TGTGCCAGCAGCGTAGACCAGGGGGCGCGTTCACCCCTCCACTTT.

The CDR3 loop reads CAWSRLGTGNYGYTF. In DNA form, the CDR3 reads TGTGCCTGGAGCCGCCTCGGGACAGGGAACTATGGCTACACCTTC. V is TRBV30 and J is TRBJ1-2; 9 nucleotides align to TRBD1. CDR1 GTSNPN and CDR2 SVGIG come from the germline V gene (reference sequence). This CDR3 has 15 amino acids. Trimming cost V 3 bases and J 2 bases; bases outside gene matches: 7.

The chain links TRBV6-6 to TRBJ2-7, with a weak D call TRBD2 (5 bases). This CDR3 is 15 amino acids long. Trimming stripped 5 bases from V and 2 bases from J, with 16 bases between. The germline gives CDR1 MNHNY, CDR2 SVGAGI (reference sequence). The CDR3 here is CASSTPSGYTYEQYF. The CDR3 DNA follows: TGTGCCAGCAGTACCCCTTCGGGGTATACCTACGAGCAGTACTTC.

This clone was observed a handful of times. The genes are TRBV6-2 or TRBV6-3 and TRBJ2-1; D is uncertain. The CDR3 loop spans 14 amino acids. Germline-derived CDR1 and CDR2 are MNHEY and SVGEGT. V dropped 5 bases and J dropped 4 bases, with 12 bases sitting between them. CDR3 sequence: CASSASDAYNEQFF. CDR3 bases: TGTGCCAGCAGTGCATCGGACGCTTACAATGAGCAGTTCTTC.

As DNA, the CDR3 is TGTGCCAGCAGCGGATCACAGGGAGGTGTAGCTTTCTTT. Its protein is CASSGSQGGVAFF. The V call is TRBV7-2, the J call TRBJ1-1, with TRBD1 as a possible D gene (6 bases). Trimming removed 5 bases from V and 10 bases from J, with 17 bases in between. The CDR3 runs to 13 residues. Germline V lookup: CDR1 SGHTA, CDR2 FQGNSA.

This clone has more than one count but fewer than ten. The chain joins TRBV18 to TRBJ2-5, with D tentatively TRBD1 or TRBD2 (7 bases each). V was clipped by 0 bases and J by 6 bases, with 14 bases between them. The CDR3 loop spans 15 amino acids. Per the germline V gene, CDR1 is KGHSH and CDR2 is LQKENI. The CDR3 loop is CASSPPGGGAKTQYF. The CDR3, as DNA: TGTGCCAGCTCACCACCGGGAGGGGGCGCGAAGACCCAGTACTTC.

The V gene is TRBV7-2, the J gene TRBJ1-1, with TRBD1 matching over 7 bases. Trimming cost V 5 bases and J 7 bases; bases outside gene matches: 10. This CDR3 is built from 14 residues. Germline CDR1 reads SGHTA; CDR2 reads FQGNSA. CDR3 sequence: CASSVRQGGFEAFF. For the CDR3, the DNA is TGTGCCAGCAGCGTGCGACAGGGCGGCTTTGAAGCTTTCTTT.

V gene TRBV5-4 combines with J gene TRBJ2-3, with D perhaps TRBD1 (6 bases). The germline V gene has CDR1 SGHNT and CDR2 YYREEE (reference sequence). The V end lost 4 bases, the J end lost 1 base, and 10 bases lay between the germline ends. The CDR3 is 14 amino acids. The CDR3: CASSLQGRTDTQYF. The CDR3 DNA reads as TGTGCCAGCAGCCTGCAGGGGCGCACAGATACGCAGTATTTT.

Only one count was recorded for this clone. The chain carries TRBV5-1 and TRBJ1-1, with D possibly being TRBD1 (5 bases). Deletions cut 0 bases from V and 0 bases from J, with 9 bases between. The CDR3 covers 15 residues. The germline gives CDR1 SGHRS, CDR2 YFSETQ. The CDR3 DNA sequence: TGCGCCAGCAGCTTGGCCCAGGGACTGAACACTGAAGCTTTCTTT. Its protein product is CASSLAQGLNTEAFF.

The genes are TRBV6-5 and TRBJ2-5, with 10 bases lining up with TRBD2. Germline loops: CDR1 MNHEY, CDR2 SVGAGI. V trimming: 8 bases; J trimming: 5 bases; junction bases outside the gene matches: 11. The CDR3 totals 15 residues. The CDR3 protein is CASGGFSGGQETQYF. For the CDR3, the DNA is TGTGCCAGCGGGGGATTTAGCGGGGGGCAGGAGACCCAGTACTTC.

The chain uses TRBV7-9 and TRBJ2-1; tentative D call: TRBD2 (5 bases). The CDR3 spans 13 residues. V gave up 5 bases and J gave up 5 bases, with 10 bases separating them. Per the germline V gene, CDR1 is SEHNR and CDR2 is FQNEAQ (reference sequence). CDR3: CASSLDLHNEQFF. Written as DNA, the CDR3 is TGTGCCAGCAGCCTGGACTTACACAATGAGCAGTTCTTC.

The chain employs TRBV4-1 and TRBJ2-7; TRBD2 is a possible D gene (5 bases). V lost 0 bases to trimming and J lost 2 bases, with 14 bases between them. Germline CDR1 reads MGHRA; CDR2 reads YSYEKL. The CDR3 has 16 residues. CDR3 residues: CASSQDPAGWAYEQYF. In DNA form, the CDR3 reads TGCGCCAGCAGCCAAGATCCTGCGGGTTGGGCCTACGAGCAGTACTTC.

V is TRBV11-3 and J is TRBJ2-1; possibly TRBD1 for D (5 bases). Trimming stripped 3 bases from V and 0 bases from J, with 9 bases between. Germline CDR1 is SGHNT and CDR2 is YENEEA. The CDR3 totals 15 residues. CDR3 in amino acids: CASSLGPSSYNEQFF. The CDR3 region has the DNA TGTGCCAGCAGCTTGGGGCCGAGCTCCTACAATGAGCAGTTCTTC.

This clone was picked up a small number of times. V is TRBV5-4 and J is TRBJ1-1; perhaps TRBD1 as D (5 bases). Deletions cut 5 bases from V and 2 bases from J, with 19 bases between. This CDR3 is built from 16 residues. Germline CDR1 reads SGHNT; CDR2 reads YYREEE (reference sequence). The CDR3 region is CASSTGPPPVNTEAFF. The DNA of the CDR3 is TGTGCCAGCAGTACAGGCCCCCCGCCCGTTAACACTGAAGCTTTCTTT.

DNA for the CDR3: TGTGCCAGCAGCCCAACTAGCGGGGGCTCCTACGAGCAGTACTTC. Protein product: CASSPTSGGSYEQYF. V usage is TRBV7-2 and J usage is TRBJ2-7; 11 bases map to TRBD2. CDR3 length equals 15 residues. With V trimmed by 5 bases and J by 0 bases, 3 bases remained unmatched. Germline loops: CDR1 SGHTA, CDR2 FQGNSA.

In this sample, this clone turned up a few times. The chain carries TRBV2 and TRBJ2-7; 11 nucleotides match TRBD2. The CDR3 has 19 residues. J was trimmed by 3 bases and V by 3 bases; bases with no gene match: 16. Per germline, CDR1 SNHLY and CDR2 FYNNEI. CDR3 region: CASSEGPLAGEGVIYEQYF. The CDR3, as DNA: TGTGCCAGCAGTGAGGGTCCACTAGCGGGGGAAGGTGTAATCTACGAGCAGTACTTC.

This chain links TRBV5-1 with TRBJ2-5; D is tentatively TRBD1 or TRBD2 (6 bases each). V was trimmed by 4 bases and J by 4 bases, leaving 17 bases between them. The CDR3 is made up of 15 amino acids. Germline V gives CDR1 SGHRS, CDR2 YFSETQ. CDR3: CASSTGLRGGETQYF. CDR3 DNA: TGCGCCAGCAGCACGGGACTCAGGGGAGGAGAGACCCAGTACTTC.

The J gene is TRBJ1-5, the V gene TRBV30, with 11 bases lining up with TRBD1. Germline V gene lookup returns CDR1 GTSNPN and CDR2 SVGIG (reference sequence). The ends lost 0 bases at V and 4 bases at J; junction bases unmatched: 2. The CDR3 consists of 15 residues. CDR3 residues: CAWSVGTGGNQPQHF. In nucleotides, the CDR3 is TGTGCCTGGAGTGTGGGGACAGGGGGAAATCAGCCCCAGCATTTT. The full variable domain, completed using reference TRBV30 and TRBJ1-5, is SQTIHQWPATLVQPVGSPLSLECTVEGTSNPNLYWYRQAAGRGLQLLFYSVGIGQISSEVPQNLSASRPQDRQFILSSKKLLLSDSGFYLCAWSVGTGGNQPQHFGDGTRLSIL.

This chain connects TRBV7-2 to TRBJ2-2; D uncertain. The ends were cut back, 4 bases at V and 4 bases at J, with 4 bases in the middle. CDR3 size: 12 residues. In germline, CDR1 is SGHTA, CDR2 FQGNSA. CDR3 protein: CASSYVTGELFF. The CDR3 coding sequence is TGTGCCAGCAGCTATGTCACCGGGGAGCTGTTTTTT.

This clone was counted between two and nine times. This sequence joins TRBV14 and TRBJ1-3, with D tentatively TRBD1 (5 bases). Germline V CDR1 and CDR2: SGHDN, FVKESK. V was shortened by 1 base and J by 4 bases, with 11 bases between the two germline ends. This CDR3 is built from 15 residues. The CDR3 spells CASSQARGDGNTIYF. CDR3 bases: TGTGCCAGCAGCCAAGCAAGGGGAGACGGAAACACCATATATTTT. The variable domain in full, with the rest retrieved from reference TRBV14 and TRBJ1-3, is EAGVTQFPSHSVIEKGQTVTLRCDPISGHDNLYWYRRVMGKEIKFLLHFVKESKQDESGMPNNRFLAERTGGTYSTLKVQPAELEDSGVYFCASSQARGDGNTIYFGEGSWLTVV.

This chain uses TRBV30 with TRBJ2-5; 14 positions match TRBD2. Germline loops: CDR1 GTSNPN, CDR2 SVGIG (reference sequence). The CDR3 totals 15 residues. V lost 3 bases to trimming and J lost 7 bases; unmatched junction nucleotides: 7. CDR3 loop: CAWSAGLAGGGTQYF. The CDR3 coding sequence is TGTGCCTGGAGCGCCGGACTAGCGGGGGGCGGGACCCAGTACTTC.

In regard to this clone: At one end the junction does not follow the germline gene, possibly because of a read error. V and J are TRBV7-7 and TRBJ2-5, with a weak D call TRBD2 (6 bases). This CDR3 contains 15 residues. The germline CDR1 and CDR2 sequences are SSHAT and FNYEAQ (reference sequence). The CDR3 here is CASSLSGGESETQYF. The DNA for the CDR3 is TGTGCTAGCAGCCTTAGTGGCGGGGAGTCGGAGACCCAGTACTTC.